This T cell receptor beta chain was retrieved from a study of blood T cell repertoires in COVID-19 (dated by TCRdb to about 2020). Turning to the overall study: Collaborator samples came from the United States, Italy and Spain and covered acute and convalescent phases of COVID-19. The material from the prospective study consisted of cDNA or gDNA derived from T cells, B-cell-depleted T cells, or PBMCs. Deeply sampled blood TCRbeta repertoires from subjects exposed to, actively infected with, or recovered from COVID-19 were included in the dataset. The repertoires were made available in a free public database intended to serve as a resource for research on the immune response to SARS-CoV-2. Samples came from the ongoing ImmuneRACE study (first 160 participants) plus 1,254 subjects from 6 global collaborators. Nearly every sample came with metadata listing a de-identified subject ID, COVID-19 status, age in years and sex. Where available, HLA class I and class II types were taken from metadata supplied by the sample provider and were not determined by assay-based typing. General conclusions and limits of the study: The amount of clinical and demographic metadata varied by source and participant and was provided uncurated.

The immunoSEQ Assay, a bias-controlled multiplex PCR, was used to amplify TCRbeta CDR3 regions from genomic DNA. The authors processed their data as follows. The number of nucleated cells in each sample was estimated from the amplification of reference gene primers within the assay. To quantify the absolute abundance of each unique TCRbeta CDR3 rearrangement, sequence reads were collapsed and filtered. For each sample, productive Simpson clonality was calculated as the square root of Simpson's diversity index over productive rearrangements. In its TCRdb copy, this immuneACCESS table keeps in-frame sequences only and misses some clones. Where compared with another copy, unresolved V genes explain less than half of these, and the others have no known cause. V, J and clone size were drawn from that table, and D and trimming were deduced from the DNA. This sample comprises 470,000 or so clones, 70% to 90% of them detected only once. The ten largest clones add up to approximately 3.4% of the sample.

In the germline V gene (reference sequence), CDR1 corresponds to SSHAT and CDR2 to FNYEAQ. Including the terminal cysteine and phenylalanine, the CDR3 comprises 13 residues. Here the CDR3 DNA is all that survives: 39 bases in frame from base 1. Each collaborating institution followed its own protocols to collect whole blood in K2EDTA tubes. Collaborator samples were shipped for TCRbeta analysis as frozen whole blood, isolated PBMCs, or DNA extracted from either sample type. For this clone: It lacks a known antigen. A much larger clone lies one base from this, so it may be a read error.

The sequence was collected from a human donor in a cohort sampled during active COVID-19. The sequencing sample was made of peripheral blood. The chain was built from TRBV7-7 and TRBJ2-1; 8 junctional bases match TRBD2. CDR3 protein: CASSPGTSNEQFF. Read as DNA, the sequence is TGTGCTAGCAGCCCCGGGACTAGCAATGAGCAGTTCTTC.